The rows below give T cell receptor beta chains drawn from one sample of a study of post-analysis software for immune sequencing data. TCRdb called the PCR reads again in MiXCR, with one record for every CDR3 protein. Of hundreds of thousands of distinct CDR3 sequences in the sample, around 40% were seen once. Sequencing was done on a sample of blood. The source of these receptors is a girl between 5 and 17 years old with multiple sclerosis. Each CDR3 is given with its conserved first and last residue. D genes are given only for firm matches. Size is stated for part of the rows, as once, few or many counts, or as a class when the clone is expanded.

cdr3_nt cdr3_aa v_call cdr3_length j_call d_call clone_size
TGCGCCAGCAGTGACTACCGGGACATGAAAGAGACCCAGTACTTC CASSDYRDMKETQYF TRBV10-2 15 TRBJ2-5 - -
TGTGCCAGCAGCCAAAAAGGAAGGGGATATGAGCAGTTCTTC CASSQKGRGYEQFF TRBV3-1 14 TRBJ2-1 - -
TGTGCCAGCATCCCTGGGTGGGGGGGCACAGATACGCAGTATTTT CASIPGWGGTDTQYF TRBV6-5 15 TRBJ2-3 - -
TGCAGTGCTAGAGGAGCGGGGGGCACAGATACGCAGTATTTT CSARGAGGTDTQYF TRBV20-1 14 TRBJ2-3 TRBD2 -
TGTGCCAGCAGCCATTCCGTCTCCTACGAGCAGTACTTC CASSHSVSYEQYF TRBV11-3 13 TRBJ2-7 - few
TGTGCCAGCAGTGAAGCAGGGATGAGGCAGCCCCAGCATTTT CASSEAGMRQPQHF TRBV6-1 14 TRBJ1-5 - few
TGTGCCAGCAGTGACTCTGCGGAGGGCACTGAAGCTTTCTTT CASSDSAEGTEAFF TRBV6-4 14 TRBJ1-1 - -
TGTGCCAGCAGCTTAGGGGGACCAACAACTAATGAAAAACTGTTTTTT CASSLGGPTTNEKLFF TRBV7-9 16 TRBJ1-4 - -
TGCAGCGTCCTTGGGACAGGGAGGAGTGAAAAACTGTTTTTT CSVLGTGRSEKLFF TRBV29-1 14 TRBJ1-4 TRBD1 -
TGCGCCAGCAACCGGGACGGATCAACTAATGAAAAACTGTTTTTT CASNRDGSTNEKLFF TRBV5-1 15 TRBJ1-4 - -
TGTGCCAGCAGTTGGGGGAATCAAGAGACCCAGTACTTC CASSWGNQETQYF TRBV12-3/TRBV12-4 13 TRBJ2-5 - few
TGTGCCAGCAGTCCCGGCAAGGGTGGCTACACCTTC CASSPGKGGYTF TRBV12-3/TRBV12-4 12 TRBJ1-2 - -
TGTGCCAGCAGCATCACCGGGAACCTCGCCGATGAGCAGTTCTTC CASSITGNLADEQFF TRBV7-9 15 TRBJ2-1 - -
TGTGCCAGCAGTTTGAGACAGGGACAAGAACGGCATTTT CASSLRQGQERHF TRBV12-3/TRBV12-4 13 TRBJ1-5 TRBD1 -
TGTGCCAGCTCACCAGTGAAGAGCTCCTACGAGCAGTACTTC CASSPVKSSYEQYF TRBV18 14 TRBJ2-7 - -
TGTGCCAGCAGCCGGGGGCGGGAGTTCAACGAGCAGTACTTC CASSRGREFNEQYF TRBV7-9 14 TRBJ2-7 - few
TGCGCCAGCACCGGGGACAGTGGAAGCTACGAGCAGTACTTC CASTGDSGSYEQYF TRBV5-1 14 TRBJ2-7 TRBD1 -
TGCAGCGTTGATTCGGAGGGGGTGGGCTTGGGAACCACAGATACGCAGTATTTT CSVDSEGVGLGTTDTQYF TRBV29-1 18 TRBJ2-3 - -
TGTGCCAGCAGAAAGCAGAACACCGGGGAGCTGTTTTTT CASRKQNTGELFF TRBV6-1 13 TRBJ2-2 - -
TGTGCCAGCAGCTCGACGGGGGGGTGGGCAGATACGCAGTATTTT CASSSTGGWADTQYF TRBV7-2 15 TRBJ2-3 TRBD2 -
TGTGCCAGCAGTTTATGGGGCTTTGCCTATGGCTACACCTTC CASSLWGFAYGYTF TRBV28 14 TRBJ1-2 - many
TGCGCCAGCAGCGGCGGGACACCCTCCTACGAGCAGTACTTC CASSGGTPSYEQYF TRBV5-1 14 TRBJ2-7 - -
TGTGCCAGCAGCTTTGCCCGGACAGAGCAGTATGGCTACACCTTC CASSFARTEQYGYTF TRBV7-9 15 TRBJ1-2 - -
TGTGCCAGCAGGGGCTCTAGCGGGGCCCACGAGCAGTACTTC CASRGSSGAHEQYF TRBV5-6 14 TRBJ2-7 TRBD2 -
TGTGCCATCAGTGAGCCGATTGCGGGAACGGGAGATACGCAGTATTTT CAISEPIAGTGDTQYF TRBV10-3 16 TRBJ2-3 - -
TGTGCCAGCAGTCCCGGACGGAGGTATGGCTACACCTTC CASSPGRRYGYTF TRBV12-3/TRBV12-4 13 TRBJ1-2 - few
TGTGCCAGCAGCTTGAGCCCCTCTCACCAAGAGACCCAGTACTTC CASSLSPSHQETQYF TRBV7-2 15 TRBJ2-5 - -
TGCGCCAGCAGCTTTGGTAATCGCGAGCGGTACTTC CASSFGNRERYF TRBV5-1 12 TRBJ2-4 - once
TGTGCCAGCAGTTTGGGGACAGACCTTGCGGCCCAGCATTTT CASSLGTDLAAQHF TRBV12-3/TRBV12-4 14 TRBJ1-5 TRBD1 once
TGTGCCAGCAGTGGAAGGCAGGGGGATCAGCCCCAGCATTTT CASSGRQGDQPQHF TRBV2 14 TRBJ1-5 TRBD1 -
TGTGCCAGCAGCTTACGGTCTAGCGGGTTTTCGGATGAGCAGTTCTTC CASSLRSSGFSDEQFF TRBV7-2 16 TRBJ2-1 TRBD2 once
TGCAGTGCCACCCCGGGACAGGGCGGAACTGAAGCTTTCTTT CSATPGQGGTEAFF TRBV20-1 14 TRBJ1-1 TRBD1 few
TGCGCCAGCAGCCCCCAGGCAGGGGGCGGAAACACTGAAGCTTTCTTT CASSPQAGGGNTEAFF TRBV4-1 16 TRBJ1-1 TRBD1 -
TGTGCCAGCAGCTTTGCTGGCGGGAAGTACGAGCAGTACTTC CASSFAGGKYEQYF TRBV7-6 14 TRBJ2-7 - few
TGTGCCAGCACCAAGACAGAAAACATTCAGTACTTC CASTKTENIQYF TRBV12-3/TRBV12-4 12 TRBJ2-4 - -
TGCAGCGTTGTGGGATCCAAAAACATTCAGTACTTC CSVVGSKNIQYF TRBV29-1 12 TRBJ2-4 - -
TGCAGTGCTAGAGAACGGGACAGGGCTGGCTACACCTTC CSARERDRAGYTF TRBV20-1 13 TRBJ1-2 TRBD1 -